A selection of T cell receptor beta chains follows, all from one sample in a study of OX40 agonist ivuxolimab in advanced cancers. TCRdb keeps only in-frame clones here, not all; method: immunoSEQ multiplex PCR. The table lists about 72,000 clones, 81% of them singletons, with about 5% in the top ten. The sample here was CD4+ or CD8+ T cells sorted from blood, taken in a trial of the OX40 agonist ivuxolimab. All receptors derive from an adult with an advanced solid tumor such as melanoma, head and neck, liver or kidney cancer. Both conserved end residues are part of each CDR3. A D gene is named only where the DNA matches it firmly. The size field is filled for only some rows; it gives once, few, many or a size class.

j_gene | d_gene | abundance | v_gene | CDR3aa | CDR3nt
TRBJ1-4 | . | . | TRBV19 | CASTIGTPGEKLFF | TGTGCCAGTACCATCGGAACCCCGGGTGAAAAACTGTTTTTT
TRBJ1-1 | TRBD1 | . | TRBV18 | CASSLTTGGVMAFF | TGTGCCAGCTCACTTACCACAGGGGGCGTTATGGCTTTCTTT
TRBJ1-1 | TRBD1 | . | TRBV4-1 | CASSQWTGLMNTEAFF | TGCGCCAGCAGCCAGTGGACAGGGCTCATGAACACTGAAGCTTTCTTT
TRBJ2-3 | TRBD2 | . | TRBV5-4 | CASSLAGAGTDTQYF | TGTGCCAGCAGCTTGGCTGGAGCGGGGACAGATACGCAGTATTTT
TRBJ2-5 | TRBD2 | . | TRBV5-4 | CASSLGSGKTSGYQETQYF | TGTGCCAGCAGCTTGGGGTCTGGAAAAACTAGCGGGTACCAAGAGACCCAGTACTTC
TRBJ2-2 | . | . | TRBV7-9 | CASSPEGSGTGELFF | TGTGCCAGCAGCCCTGAGGGGTCGGGCACCGGGGAGCTGTTTTTT
TRBJ2-7 | TRBD2 | . | TRBV4-1 | CASSLSRASGRATYEQYF | TGCGCCAGCAGCCTCTCCCGGGCTAGCGGGAGGGCCACCTACGAGCAGTACTTC
TRBJ1-1 | . | few | TRBV6-4 | CASSSQGNTEAFF | TGTGCCAGCAGTTCACAGGGGAACACTGAAGCTTTCTTT
TRBJ2-6 | . | . | TRBV7-2 | CASSSHGASGANVLTF | TGTGCCAGCAGCTCCCACGGGGCCTCTGGGGCCAACGTCCTGACTTTC
TRBJ1-3 | . | . | TRBV11-3 | CASSGRRAGNTIYF | TGTGCCAGCAGCGGCCGGCGGGCCGGAAACACCATATATTTT
TRBJ1-2 | . | once | TRBV21-1 | CASSNWTGRNYGYTF | TGTGCCAGCAGCAACTGGACAGGGCGTAACTATGGCTACACCTTC
TRBJ2-1 | . | few | TRBV9 | CASSVAGNIAYNEQFF | TGTGCCAGCAGCGTAGCGGGGAATATTGCCTACAATGAGCAGTTCTTC
TRBJ1-2 | . | few | TRBV28 | CASSLTNYGYTF | TGTGCCAGCAGCCTGACTAACTATGGCTACACCTTC
TRBJ1-1 | . | . | TRBV5-6 | CASSFVGLGAFF | TGTGCCAGCAGCTTTGTAGGATTAGGGGCTTTCTTT
TRBJ1-2 | . | . | TRBV4-2 | CASSQDNWQGSSGYTF | TGTGCCAGCAGCCAAGATAATTGGCAGGGGAGCTCTGGCTACACCTTC
TRBJ2-3 | TRBD2 | . | TRBV5-1 | CASSTGTSGGVDTQYF | TGCGCCAGCAGCACCGGGACTAGCGGGGGCGTAGATACGCAGTATTTT
TRBJ1-4 | . | . | TRBV6-5 | CASSHRLTDGKLFF | TGTGCCAGCAGTCACAGGTTAACCGACGGAAAACTGTTTTTT
TRBJ2-7 | TRBD1 | . | TRBV6-6 | CASSYQGALYEQYF | TGTGCCAGCAGTTACCAGGGGGCCCTATACGAGCAGTACTTC
TRBJ1-2 | . | . | TRBV5-1 | CASSLLPGGRGFNYGYTF | TGCGCCAGCAGCCTCCTTCCCGGGGGAAGGGGATTTAACTATGGCTACACCTTC
TRBJ2-7 | . | few | TRBV11-3 | CASSFLYEQYF | TGTGCCAGCAGCTTCCTCTACGAGCAGTACTTC
TRBJ1-1 | . | . | TRBV10-3 | CAISFRDGPSEAFF | TGTGCCATCAGTTTCCGGGACGGACCATCTGAAGCTTTCTTT
TRBJ2-2 | . | few | TRBV5-4 | CASSPPVSNTGELFF | TGTGCCAGCAGCCCCCCGGTTTCCAACACCGGGGAGCTGTTTTTT
TRBJ2-7 | . | . | TRBV11-3 | CASSWTRREQYF | TGTGCCAGCAGCTGGACGAGGAGAGAGCAGTACTTC
TRBJ2-1 | TRBD1 | . | TRBV9 | CASSVGQSEQFF | TGTGCCAGCAGCGTGGGACAGTCCGAGCAGTTCTTC
TRBJ2-3 | . | . | TRBV5-4 | CASSLDSQGTDTQYF | TGTGCCAGCAGCTTGGACTCCCAAGGCACAGATACGCAGTATTTT
TRBJ2-7 | . | . | TRBV5-6 | CASSFKNRAYEQYF | TGTGCCAGCAGCTTTAAAAACAGGGCCTACGAGCAGTACTTC
TRBJ1-3 | . | . | TRBV20-1 | CSASSGNTIYF | TGCAGTGCGTCATCTGGAAACACCATATATTTT
TRBJ1-2 | . | . | TRBV9 | CASSRDTNYGYTF | TGTGCCAGCAGCAGAGACACAAACTATGGCTACACCTTC
TRBJ1-4 | . | once | TRBV6-5 | CASSPQGFDEKLFF | TGTGCCAGCAGCCCGCAGGGGTTTGACGAAAAACTGTTTTTT
TRBJ2-7 | TRBD1 | . | TRBV7-8 | CASSFRTGPYEQYF | TGTGCCAGCAGCTTCCGGACAGGTCCCTACGAGCAGTACTTC
TRBJ2-4 | . | . | TRBV18 | CASSPLRATRGQNIQYF | TGTGCCAGCTCACCACTTCGCGCGACCAGGGGACAAAACATTCAGTACTTC
TRBJ1-5 | TRBD1 | few | TRBV7-2 | CASSPTGLGGQPQHF | TGTGCCAGCAGCCCGACAGGGTTAGGCGGTCAGCCCCAGCATTTT
TRBJ1-6 | . | few | TRBV5-4 | CASSLARGQNNSPLHF | TGTGCCAGCAGCTTGGCCCGGGGGCAGAATAATTCACCCCTCCACTTT
TRBJ1-5 | . | few | TRBV27 | CASSFKEGQPQHF | TGTGCCAGCAGTTTTAAGGAAGGACAGCCCCAGCATTTT
TRBJ2-1 | . | few | TRBV27 | CASSSLDSAYNEQFF | TGTGCCAGCAGTTCTCTTGACAGTGCCTACAATGAGCAGTTCTTC
TRBJ1-5 | . | once | TRBV9 | CASSVGHGLNQPQHF | TGTGCCAGCAGCGTAGGGCATGGCCTCAATCAGCCCCAGCATTTT
TRBJ2-7 | . | . | TRBV6-5 | CASSYSAGQGVYEQYF | TGTGCCAGCAGTTACTCGGCGGGGCAGGGGGTCTACGAGCAGTACTTC
TRBJ1-2 | . | . | TRBV6-5 | CASSYGSGVGGYTF | TGTGCCAGCAGTTATGGGTCAGGGGTCGGCGGCTACACCTTC
TRBJ2-3 | . | . | TRBV10-3 | CAISESGSTDTQYF | TGTGCCATCAGTGAGTCAGGGAGCACAGATACGCAGTATTTT
TRBJ1-2 | . | . | TRBV6-1 | CASSHLQGMDGYTF | TGTGCCAGCAGTCACCTCCAAGGGATGGATGGCTACACCTTC
TRBJ2-1 | TRBD2 | . | TRBV7-8 | CASSERWTSGGDEQFF | TGTGCCAGCAGCGAACGCTGGACTAGCGGGGGCGATGAGCAGTTCTTC
TRBJ1-1 | . | . | TRBV10-1 | CASSLRHGKGGTEAFF | TGCGCCAGCAGTCTCCGACACGGCAAAGGAGGAACTGAAGCTTTCTTT
TRBJ1-2 | TRBD1 | . | TRBV7-6 | CASSKTGGVVTGYTF | TGTGCCAGCAGCAAGACAGGGGGCGTTGTGACTGGCTACACCTTC
TRBJ2-7 | . | few | TRBV28 | CASSLWFKLYEQYF | TGTGCCAGCAGTTTATGGTTTAAGTTATACGAGCAGTACTTC
TRBJ2-1 | . | . | TRBV5-4 | CASSPDSYNEQFF | TGTGCCAGCAGCCCTGACTCCTACAATGAGCAGTTCTTC
TRBJ1-2 | TRBD1 | . | TRBV10-3 | CAISQGGTNYGYTF | TGTGCCATCAGTCAGGGGGGAACTAACTATGGCTACACCTTC
TRBJ2-3 | TRBD2 | . | TRBV5-1 | CASRTYSGGITDTQYF | TGCGCCAGCAGAACCTATAGCGGGGGGATCACAGATACGCAGTATTTT